One sample yielded the 4 T cell receptor beta chains listed below, sequenced in a study of T-cell memory formation after mild COVID-19. TCRdb processed the 5' RACE reads anew with MiXCR; each CDR3 protein has one entry. Seen here are about 400,000 distinct CDR3 sequences, about 20% observed once, and the top ten hold under 25%. Sequenced: PBMCs or a T cell subset sorted from them (not recorded which). The source is a young man who had mild COVID-19 (a few samples of this study predate the infection). Cell type and time point are not known.

The chain carries TRBV9 and TRBJ2-5; 7 bases line up with TRBD1. CDR1 and CDR2 from the germline V gene are SGDLS and YYNGEE. This CDR3 has 14 amino acids. V lost 2 bases to trimming and J lost 4 bases; unmatched junction nucleotides: 5. The CDR3 region is CASSVGRGPETQYF. CDR3 nucleotides: TGTGCCAGCAGCGTTGGTAGGGGGCCAGAGACCCAGTACTTC.

This clonotype was counted once. This chain connects TRBV12-3 or TRBV12-4 to TRBJ2-1; D is tentatively TRBD1 or TRBD2 (5 bases each). The CDR3 consists of 15 residues. Trimming removed 2 bases from V and 12 bases from J, with 20 bases in between. The CDR3 sequence is CASSLPRGANRAQFF. CDR3 DNA: TGTGCCAGCAGTTTACCGAGGGGCGCGAACCGGGCGCAGTTCTTC.

The V gene is TRBV6-5, the J gene TRBJ1-1, with D uncertain. Looked up from germline, CDR1 is MNHEY and CDR2 is SVGAGI. V lost 5 bases to trimming and J lost 4 bases, with 17 bases between them. This CDR3 has 15 amino acids. CDR3 DNA: TGTGCCAGCAGTAACCCCGGGATAGTGGGCACTGAAGCTTTCTTT. This translates into CASSNPGIVGTEAFF.

This rearrangement joins TRBV4-1 to TRBJ2-1; D remains ambiguous. Germline V gives CDR1 MGHRA, CDR2 YSYEKL. The germline V and J ends were trimmed by 1 base and 8 bases, with 15 bases remaining between them. CDR3 length equals 15 residues. CDR3 DNA: TGCGCCAGCAGCCAAGGTTGGAGCGCCGTTTATGAGCAGTTCTTC. It is translated as CASSQGWSAVYEQFF.